This T cell receptor (beta chain) originates from a study of T cell changes during pregnancy in multiple sclerosis. Clones were read by immunoSEQ multiplex PCR, and TCRdb kept only the in-frame ones, dropping some. The sample gives 40,000 to 50,000 clones, about nine tenths of which show up once; 9% to 10% is in the top ten. In germline, CDR1 is MGHRA, CDR2 YSYEKL. The V and J ends lost 4 bases and 1 base, in that order; junction bases with no gene match: 8. The CDR3 is 16 residues long. The TCR originated in a female donor with multiple sclerosis, enrolled in a pregnancy study. V gene TRBV4-1 combines with J gene TRBJ1-2, with 8 positions matching TRBD1. The specimen was CD8+ T cells from peripheral blood mononuclear cells, collected in the first trimester of pregnancy. DNA of the CDR3: TGCGCCAGCAGCCCCACGACAGGGGACATTAACTATGGCTACACCTTC. Its protein product is CASSPTTGDINYGYTF.